The source of this T cell receptor beta chain is a study of blood T cell repertoires in COVID-19. Study context: Both acute and convalescent COVID-19 samples were obtained from the United States, Italy and Spain. T cells, B-cell-depleted T cells, or PBMCs supplied cDNA or gDNA.

This CDR3 is built from 15 residues. Germline trimming cut 2 bases from V and 3 bases from J; bases unmatched to any gene: 3. Germline V gives CDR1 ENHRY, CDR2 SYGVKD. Authors' processing steps: Using reference gene primer amplification, nucleated cell counts were estimated. Sequenced by immunoSEQ multiplex PCR; TCRdb stores in-frame clones only, minus some. V, J and clone size derive from that table, while D and trimming were established from the DNA sequence. This table holds roughly 130,000 clones, about 76% found once. The chain joins TRBV10-3 to TRBJ2-7, with 11 bases identical to TRBD1. This sequence was found in a man older than 75 with acute or convalescent COVID-19. Source material: peripheral blood. The chain's CDR3 is CAISEPGTGGYEQYF. Here the CDR3 DNA reads TGTGCCATCAGTGAGCCCGGGACAGGGGGCTACGAGCAGTACTTC.